Listed below are T cell receptor beta chains from one sample, sequenced in a study of T cells in Graves' hyperthyroidism and ophthalmopathy. TCRdb processed the multiplex PCR reads anew with MiXCR; each CDR3 protein has one entry. The data hold about 640,000 distinct CDR3 sequences, with about 45% observed a single time. Sequenced sample: peripheral blood or thyroid tissue (not recorded which). The receptors derive from an adult man with Graves' disease, either hyperthyroidism or ophthalmopathy (not recorded which). CDR3s include the opening cysteine and the closing phenylalanine or tryptophan. Fields, in order: CDR3 DNA, CDR3 protein, clone size, J gene, D gene, V gene. D genes are given only for firm matches. Clone size is given for some rows only: seen once, a few or many times, or a class if the clone is expanded.

CDR3nt: TGTGCCAGCAGCTTAGAGGGGAAAGGCAATCAGCCCCAGCATTTT; CDR3aa: CASSLEGKGNQPQHF; abundance: few; j_gene: TRBJ1-5; d_gene: .; v_gene: TRBV7-2
CDR3nt: TGTGCCATCAGTGAGGCTTACAATCAGCCCCAGCATTTT; CDR3aa: CAISEAYNQPQHF; abundance: many; j_gene: TRBJ1-5; d_gene: .; v_gene: TRBV10-3
CDR3nt: TGTGCCATCAGCCTGACAGTGGACAGTAAGACCGGGGAGCTGTTTTTT; CDR3aa: CAISLTVDSKTGELFF; abundance: .; j_gene: TRBJ2-2; d_gene: .; v_gene: TRBV10-3
CDR3nt: TGTGCCACCAGCAGGACAGCGGGGGATCGGAACACCATATATTTT; CDR3aa: CATSRTAGDRNTIYF; abundance: .; j_gene: TRBJ1-3; d_gene: .; v_gene: TRBV15
CDR3nt: TGCAGTGCAACGCAGGGGGCACACTCGGTGAACACTGAAGCTTTCTTT; CDR3aa: CSATQGAHSVNTEAFF; abundance: .; j_gene: TRBJ1-1; d_gene: TRBD1; v_gene: TRBV20-1
CDR3nt: TGTGCCAGCAGTCCGCCGACAGTCGTTAATTCACCCCTCCACTTT; CDR3aa: CASSPPTVVNSPLHF; abundance: few; j_gene: TRBJ1-6; d_gene: .; v_gene: TRBV12-3/TRBV12-4
CDR3nt: TGCAGCGTTGGGAGGGGTGAAGTCGAAAAACTGTTTTTT; CDR3aa: CSVGRGEVEKLFF; abundance: .; j_gene: TRBJ1-4; d_gene: .; v_gene: TRBV29-1
CDR3nt: TGTGCCAGTAGCATCGGCCCGAGGAAGGGAAGCGCTGAAGCTTTCTTT; CDR3aa: CASSIGPRKGSAEAFF; abundance: .; j_gene: TRBJ1-1; d_gene: .; v_gene: TRBV19
CDR3nt: TGCAGCGTACAGGGGGCGCAGTATGGCTACACCTTC; CDR3aa: CSVQGAQYGYTF; abundance: many; j_gene: TRBJ1-2; d_gene: TRBD1; v_gene: TRBV29-1
CDR3nt: TGCAGTGCTAGAGATACAGGGGCGGCCATTTATGGCTACACCTTC; CDR3aa: CSARDTGAAIYGYTF; abundance: few; j_gene: TRBJ1-2; d_gene: TRBD1; v_gene: TRBV20-1
CDR3nt: TGTGCCAGCAGCTCTGGACAGGCCACTGAAGCTTTCTTT; CDR3aa: CASSSGQATEAFF; abundance: many; j_gene: TRBJ1-1; d_gene: TRBD1; v_gene: TRBV7-8
CDR3nt: TGTGCCAGCAGCCCACGGGGACTGCCCATGGAGCAGTACTTC; CDR3aa: CASSPRGLPMEQYF; abundance: .; j_gene: TRBJ2-7; d_gene: .; v_gene: TRBV7-8
CDR3nt: TGTGCCAGCAGCCTCGGGTATGGCGGGAGCACGGAGACCCAGTACTTC; CDR3aa: CASSLGYGGSTETQYF; abundance: .; j_gene: TRBJ2-5; d_gene: TRBD2; v_gene: TRBV7-2
CDR3nt: TGTGCCAGCAGCCAAGCGCGGGCTGATTCACCCCTCCACTTT; CDR3aa: CASSQARADSPLHF; abundance: once; j_gene: TRBJ1-6; d_gene: .; v_gene: TRBV2
CDR3nt: TGCGCCAGCAGCTTGGCCCCGCACAGTGACTATGGCTACACCTTC; CDR3aa: CASSLAPHSDYGYTF; abundance: many; j_gene: TRBJ1-2; d_gene: .; v_gene: TRBV5-1
CDR3nt: TGTGCCACCAGCAGAGTGGGGGGCCGATATGGCTACACCTTC; CDR3aa: CATSRVGGRYGYTF; abundance: .; j_gene: TRBJ1-2; d_gene: .; v_gene: TRBV15
CDR3nt: TGTGCCAGCAGTTTATCGCGGGGGGGTTATCATGGCTACACCTTC; CDR3aa: CASSLSRGGYHGYTF; abundance: few; j_gene: TRBJ1-2; d_gene: .; v_gene: TRBV12-3/TRBV12-4
CDR3nt: TGTGCCAGCAGCCACCGAGCCGCCTCCTACGAGCAGTACTTC; CDR3aa: CASSHRAASYEQYF; abundance: many; j_gene: TRBJ2-7; d_gene: .; v_gene: TRBV7-9
CDR3nt: TGTGCCAGCAGCTCCGAGTTTATGGGAGAAGGCGGCTACACCTTC; CDR3aa: CASSSEFMGEGGYTF; abundance: few; j_gene: TRBJ1-2; d_gene: .; v_gene: TRBV7-2
CDR3nt: TGTGCCAGCAGTTCCCCTACCCGGCTTGAAGCTTTCTTT; CDR3aa: CASSSPTRLEAFF; abundance: .; j_gene: TRBJ1-1; d_gene: .; v_gene: TRBV7-9
CDR3nt: TGTGCCAGCAGTGCTGCCCGCTCTGGGGCCAACGTCCTGACTTTC; CDR3aa: CASSAARSGANVLTF; abundance: .; j_gene: TRBJ2-6; d_gene: .; v_gene: TRBV25-1
CDR3nt: TGTGCCAGCAGCCGGGACAGGGAAATCCAGCCCCAGCATTTT; CDR3aa: CASSRDREIQPQHF; abundance: .; j_gene: TRBJ1-5; d_gene: TRBD1; v_gene: TRBV2
CDR3nt: TGCGCCAGCAGCCAGACCAATCTGGACAGGGGGCTTCGGGAAAAACTGTTTTTT; CDR3aa: CASSQTNLDRGLREKLFF; abundance: .; j_gene: TRBJ1-4; d_gene: TRBD1; v_gene: TRBV5-1
CDR3nt: TGCAGTGCTAGAACCCTCGGACAGGTTGAATCTGGCTACACCTTC; CDR3aa: CSARTLGQVESGYTF; abundance: .; j_gene: TRBJ1-2; d_gene: TRBD1; v_gene: TRBV20-1
CDR3nt: TGTGCCAGCACCCTTAAGGGCTCCTACGAGCAGTACTTC; CDR3aa: CASTLKGSYEQYF; abundance: once; j_gene: TRBJ2-7; d_gene: .; v_gene: TRBV24-1
CDR3nt: TGTGCCAGCAGTTACAGTGACAGGGGGCCGAGCTCCTATAATTCACCCCTCCACTTT; CDR3aa: CASSYSDRGPSSYNSPLHF; abundance: .; j_gene: TRBJ1-6; d_gene: TRBD1; v_gene: TRBV6-6
CDR3nt: TGCGCCAGCAGCTTGGCGGGGGCAGGGGTCGCGGATTCACCCCTCCACTTT; CDR3aa: CASSLAGAGVADSPLHF; abundance: few; j_gene: TRBJ1-6; d_gene: .; v_gene: TRBV5-1
CDR3nt: TGTGCCACGGGACAGGGGTGGAATCAGCCCCAGCATTTT; CDR3aa: CATGQGWNQPQHF; abundance: .; j_gene: TRBJ1-5; d_gene: TRBD1; v_gene: TRBV24-1
CDR3nt: TGTGCCAGCAGCATCGGACAGGTTGAAGCTTTCTTT; CDR3aa: CASSIGQVEAFF; abundance: .; j_gene: TRBJ1-1; d_gene: TRBD1; v_gene: TRBV11-2
CDR3nt: TGTGCCAGCAGTGGCCCCGCAGGGGGCTCAGGAAACACCATATATTTT; CDR3aa: CASSGPAGGSGNTIYF; abundance: .; j_gene: TRBJ1-3; d_gene: TRBD1; v_gene: TRBV2